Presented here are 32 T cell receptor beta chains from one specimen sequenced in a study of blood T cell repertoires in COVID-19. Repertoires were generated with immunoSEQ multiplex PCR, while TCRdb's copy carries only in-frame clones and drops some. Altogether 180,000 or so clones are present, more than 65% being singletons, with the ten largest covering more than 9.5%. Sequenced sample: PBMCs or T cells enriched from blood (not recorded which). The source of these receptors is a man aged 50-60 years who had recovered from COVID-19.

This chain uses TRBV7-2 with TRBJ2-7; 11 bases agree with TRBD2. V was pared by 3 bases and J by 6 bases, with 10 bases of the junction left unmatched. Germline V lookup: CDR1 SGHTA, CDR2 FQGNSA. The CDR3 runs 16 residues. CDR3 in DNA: TGTGCCAGCAGCTTTGGAGCTAGTAGCGGGAGGGGCGAGCAGTACTTC. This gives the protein CASSFGASSGRGEQYF.

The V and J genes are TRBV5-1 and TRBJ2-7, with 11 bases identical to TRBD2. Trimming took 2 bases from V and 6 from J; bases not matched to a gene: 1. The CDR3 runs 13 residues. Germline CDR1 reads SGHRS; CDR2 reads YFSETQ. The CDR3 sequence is CASSFTSGSEQYF. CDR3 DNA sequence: TGCGCCAGCAGCTTTACTAGCGGGAGCGAGCAGTACTTC.

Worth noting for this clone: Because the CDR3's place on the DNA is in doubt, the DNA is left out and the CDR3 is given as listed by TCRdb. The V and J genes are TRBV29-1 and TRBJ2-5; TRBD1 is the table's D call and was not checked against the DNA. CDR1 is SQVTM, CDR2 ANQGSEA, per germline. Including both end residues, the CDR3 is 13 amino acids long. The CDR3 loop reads CSVENVGQGAKYF.

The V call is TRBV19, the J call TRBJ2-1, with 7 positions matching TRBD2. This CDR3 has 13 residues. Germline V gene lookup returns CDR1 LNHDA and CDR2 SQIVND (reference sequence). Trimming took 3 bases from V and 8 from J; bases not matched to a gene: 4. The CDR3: CASSIGGGDEQFF. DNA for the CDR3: TGTGCCAGTAGTATTGGGGGAGGGGATGAGCAGTTCTTC.

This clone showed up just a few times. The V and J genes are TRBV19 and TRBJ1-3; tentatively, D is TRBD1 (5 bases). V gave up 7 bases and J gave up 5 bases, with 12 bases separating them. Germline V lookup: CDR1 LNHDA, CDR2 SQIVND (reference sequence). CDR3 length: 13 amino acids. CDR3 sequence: CASKGRARNTIYF. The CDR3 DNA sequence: TGTGCCAGTAAAGGCAGGGCGAGAAACACCATATATTTT.

The CDR3: CASSRGDVEKLFF. Here the CDR3 DNA reads TGTGCCAGCTCCAGGGGGGACGTTGAAAAACTGTTTTTT. The chain joins TRBV18 to TRBJ1-4, with 7 bases fitting TRBD1. CDR1 is KGHSH, CDR2 LQKENI, per germline. The CDR3 sequence is 13 residues long. V trimming: 6 bases; J trimming: 7 bases; junction bases outside the gene matches: 5.

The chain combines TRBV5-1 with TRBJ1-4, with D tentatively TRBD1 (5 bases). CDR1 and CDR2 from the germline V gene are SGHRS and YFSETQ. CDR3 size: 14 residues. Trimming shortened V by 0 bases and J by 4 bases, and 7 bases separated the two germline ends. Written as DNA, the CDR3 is TGCGCCAGCAGCTTGGACGGGGGTAATGAAAAACTGTTTTTT. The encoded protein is CASSLDGGNEKLFF.

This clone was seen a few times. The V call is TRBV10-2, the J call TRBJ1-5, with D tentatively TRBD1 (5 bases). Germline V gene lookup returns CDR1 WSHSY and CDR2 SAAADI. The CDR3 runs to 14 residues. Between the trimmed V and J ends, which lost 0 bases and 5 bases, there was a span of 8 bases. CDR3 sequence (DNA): TGCGCCAGCAGTGAGTCCTCAGGGTATCAGCCCCAGCATTTT. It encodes CASSESSGYQPQHF.

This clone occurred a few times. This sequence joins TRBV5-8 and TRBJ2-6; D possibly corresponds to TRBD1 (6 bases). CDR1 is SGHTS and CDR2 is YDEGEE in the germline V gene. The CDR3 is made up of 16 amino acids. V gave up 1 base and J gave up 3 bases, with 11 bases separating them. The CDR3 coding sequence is TGTGCCAGCAGCTTGAAGGGGGACCGTGGGGCCAACGTCCTGACTTTC. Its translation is CASSLKGDRGANVLTF.

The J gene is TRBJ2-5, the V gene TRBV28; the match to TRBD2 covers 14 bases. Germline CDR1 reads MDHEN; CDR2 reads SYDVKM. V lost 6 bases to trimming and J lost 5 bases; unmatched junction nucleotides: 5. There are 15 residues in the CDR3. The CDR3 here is CASRGLAGEFETQYF. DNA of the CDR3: TGTGCCAGCAGGGGACTAGCGGGAGAGTTTGAGACCCAGTACTTC.

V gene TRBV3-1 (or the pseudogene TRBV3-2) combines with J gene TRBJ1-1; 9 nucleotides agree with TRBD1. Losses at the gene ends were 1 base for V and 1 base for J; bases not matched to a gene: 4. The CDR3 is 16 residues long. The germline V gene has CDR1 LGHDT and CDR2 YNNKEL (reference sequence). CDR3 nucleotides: TGTGCCAGCAGCCAAGGAACAGGGGGCACGAACACTGAAGCTTTCTTT. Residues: CASSQGTGGTNTEAFF.

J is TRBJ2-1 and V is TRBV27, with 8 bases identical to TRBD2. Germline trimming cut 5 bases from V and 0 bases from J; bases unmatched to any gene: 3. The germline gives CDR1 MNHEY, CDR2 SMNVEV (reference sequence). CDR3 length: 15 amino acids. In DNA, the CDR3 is TGTGCCAGCAGTACTAGCGGTAGCTCCTACAATGAGCAGTTCTTC. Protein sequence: CASSTSGSSYNEQFF.

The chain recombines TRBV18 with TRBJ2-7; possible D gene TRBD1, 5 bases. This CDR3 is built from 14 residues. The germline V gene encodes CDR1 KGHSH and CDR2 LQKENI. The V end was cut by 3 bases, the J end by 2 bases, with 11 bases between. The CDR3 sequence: CASSPRQGTYEQYF. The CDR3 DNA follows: TGTGCCAGCTCACCTCGCCAGGGTACCTACGAGCAGTACTTC.

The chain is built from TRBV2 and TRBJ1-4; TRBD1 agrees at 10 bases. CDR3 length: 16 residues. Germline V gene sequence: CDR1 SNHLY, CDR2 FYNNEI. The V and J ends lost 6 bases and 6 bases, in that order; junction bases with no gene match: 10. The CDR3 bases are TGTGCCAGCAGAGTGACAGGGGGCGCGGTAGATGAAAAACTGTTTTTT. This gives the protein CASRVTGGAVDEKLFF.

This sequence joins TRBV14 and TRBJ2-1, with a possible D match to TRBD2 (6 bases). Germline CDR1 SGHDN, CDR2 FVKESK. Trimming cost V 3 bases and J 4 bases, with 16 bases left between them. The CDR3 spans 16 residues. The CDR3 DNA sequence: TGTGCCAGCAGCCACCTTCCCCGGGGGATGTACAATGAGCAGTTCTTC. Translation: CASSHLPRGMYNEQFF. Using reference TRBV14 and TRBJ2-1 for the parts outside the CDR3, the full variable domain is EAGVTQFPSHSVIEKGQTVTLRCDPISGHDNLYWYRRVMGKEIKFLLHFVKESKQDESGMPNNRFLAERTGGTYSTLKVQPAELEDSGVYFCASSHLPRGMYNEQFFGPGTRLTVL.

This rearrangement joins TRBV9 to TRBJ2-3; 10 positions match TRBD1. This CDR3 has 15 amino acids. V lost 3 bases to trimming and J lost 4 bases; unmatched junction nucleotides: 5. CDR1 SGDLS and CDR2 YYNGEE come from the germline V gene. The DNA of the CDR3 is TGTGCCAGCAGCGACCGGGACAGGGGCGCAGATACGCAGTATTTT. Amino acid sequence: CASSDRDRGADTQYF.

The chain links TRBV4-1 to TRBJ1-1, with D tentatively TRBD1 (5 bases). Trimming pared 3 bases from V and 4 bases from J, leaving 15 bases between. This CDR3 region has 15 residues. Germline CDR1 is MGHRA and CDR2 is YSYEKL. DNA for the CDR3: TGCGCCAGCAGCCAGTGGGGGACTTCGGGCACTGAAGCTTTCTTT. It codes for CASSQWGTSGTEAFF.

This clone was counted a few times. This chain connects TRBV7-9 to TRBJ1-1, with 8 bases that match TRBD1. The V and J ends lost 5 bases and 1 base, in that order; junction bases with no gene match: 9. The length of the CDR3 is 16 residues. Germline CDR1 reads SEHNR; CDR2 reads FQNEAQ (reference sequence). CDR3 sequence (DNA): TGTGCCAGCAGCCGACGGGAGACAGGGGAGAACACTGAAGCTTTCTTT. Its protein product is CASSRRETGENTEAFF.

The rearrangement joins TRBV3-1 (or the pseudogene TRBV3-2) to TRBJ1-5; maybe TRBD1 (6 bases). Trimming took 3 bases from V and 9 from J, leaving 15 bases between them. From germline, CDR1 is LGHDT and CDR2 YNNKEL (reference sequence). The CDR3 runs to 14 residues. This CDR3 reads CASSQQGSTSPQHF. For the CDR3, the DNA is TGTGCCAGCAGCCAGCAGGGGAGTACTTCGCCCCAGCATTTT.

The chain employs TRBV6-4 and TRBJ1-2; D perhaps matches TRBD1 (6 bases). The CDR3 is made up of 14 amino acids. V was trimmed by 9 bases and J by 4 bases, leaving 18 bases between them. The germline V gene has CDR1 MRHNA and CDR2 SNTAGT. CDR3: CASSIDRFSYGYTF. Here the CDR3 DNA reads TGTGCCAGTTCTATAGACAGGTTCTCCTATGGCTACACCTTC.

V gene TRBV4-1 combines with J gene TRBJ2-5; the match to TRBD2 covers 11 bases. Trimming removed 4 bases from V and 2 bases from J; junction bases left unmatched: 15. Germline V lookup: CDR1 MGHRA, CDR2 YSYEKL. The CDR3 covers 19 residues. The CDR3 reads CASSRRLAGIGYKQETQYF. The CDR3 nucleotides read TGCGCCAGCAGCCGAAGACTAGCGGGGATAGGGTATAAACAAGAGACCCAGTACTTC.

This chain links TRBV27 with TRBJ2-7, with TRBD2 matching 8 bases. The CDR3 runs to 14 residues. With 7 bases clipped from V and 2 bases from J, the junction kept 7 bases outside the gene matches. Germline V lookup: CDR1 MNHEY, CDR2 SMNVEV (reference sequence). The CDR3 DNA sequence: TGTGCCAGCAAAGGGGCGGGGGGTACCTACGAGCAGTACTTC. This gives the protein CASKGAGGTYEQYF.

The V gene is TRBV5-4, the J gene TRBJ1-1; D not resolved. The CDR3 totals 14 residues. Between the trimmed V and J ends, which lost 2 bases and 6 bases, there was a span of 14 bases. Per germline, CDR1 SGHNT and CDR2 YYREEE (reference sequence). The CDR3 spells CASSFPDGGAEAFF. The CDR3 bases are TGTGCCAGCAGCTTTCCTGACGGAGGCGCTGAAGCTTTCTTT.

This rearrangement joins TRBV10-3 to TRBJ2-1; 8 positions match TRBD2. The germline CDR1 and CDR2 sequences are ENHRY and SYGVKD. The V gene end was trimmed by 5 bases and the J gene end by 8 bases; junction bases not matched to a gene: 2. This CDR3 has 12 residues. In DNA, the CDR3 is TGTGCCATCAGTCGGGAGGGCCATGAGCAGTTCTTC. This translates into CAISREGHEQFF.

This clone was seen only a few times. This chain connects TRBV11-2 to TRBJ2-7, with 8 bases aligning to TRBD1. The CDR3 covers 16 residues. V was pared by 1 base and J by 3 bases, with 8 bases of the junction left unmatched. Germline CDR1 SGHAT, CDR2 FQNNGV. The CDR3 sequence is CASSLARQGPDYEQYF. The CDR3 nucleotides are TGTGCCAGCAGCTTAGCTCGACAGGGGCCGGACTACGAGCAGTACTTC.

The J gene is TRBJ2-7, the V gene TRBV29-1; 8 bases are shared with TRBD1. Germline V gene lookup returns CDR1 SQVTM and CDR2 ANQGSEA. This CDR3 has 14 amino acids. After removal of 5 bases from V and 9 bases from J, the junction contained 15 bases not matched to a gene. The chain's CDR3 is CSVSRTGTGGVQYF. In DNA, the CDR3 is TGCAGCGTTTCCCGAACAGGTACAGGGGGAGTGCAGTACTTC.

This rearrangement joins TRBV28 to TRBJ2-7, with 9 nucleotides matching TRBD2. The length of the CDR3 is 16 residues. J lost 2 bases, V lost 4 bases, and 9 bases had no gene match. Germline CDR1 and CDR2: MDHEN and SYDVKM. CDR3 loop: CASSSTGTSPTYEQYF. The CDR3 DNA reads TGTGCCAGCAGTTCCACCGGGACTAGCCCCACCTACGAGCAGTACTTC. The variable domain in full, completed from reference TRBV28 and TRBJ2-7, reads DVKVTQSSRYLVKRTGEKVFLECVQDMDHENMFWYRQDPGLGLRLIYFSYDVKMKEKGDIPEGYSVSREKKERFSLILESASTNQTSMYLCASSSTGTSPTYEQYFGPGTRLTVT.

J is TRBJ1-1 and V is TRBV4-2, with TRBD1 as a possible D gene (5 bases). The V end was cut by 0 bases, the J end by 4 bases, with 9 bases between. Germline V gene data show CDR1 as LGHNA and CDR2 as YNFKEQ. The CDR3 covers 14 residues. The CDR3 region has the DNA TGTGCCAGCAGCCAAGATGGGGCGAGCACTGAAGCTTTCTTT. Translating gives CASSQDGASTEAFF.

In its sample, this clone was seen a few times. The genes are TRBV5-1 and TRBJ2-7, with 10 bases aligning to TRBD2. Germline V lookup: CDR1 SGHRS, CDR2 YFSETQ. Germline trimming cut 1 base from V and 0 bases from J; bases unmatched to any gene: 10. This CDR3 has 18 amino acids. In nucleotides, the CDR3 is TGCGCCAGCAGCTTGCAGGGAGCGGGAGGGCCGAGCTCCTACGAGCAGTACTTC. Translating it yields CASSLQGAGGPSSYEQYF.

The CDR3 nucleotides are TGTGCCAGCAGTCCGACAGGGGGAAACACCGGGGAGCTGTTTTTT. Its protein product is CASSPTGGNTGELFF. The rearrangement joins TRBV6-4 to TRBJ2-2; TRBD1 matches 9 bases. V gave up 5 bases and J gave up 2 bases; unmatched junction bases: 3. The CDR3 totals 15 residues. Germline V gene data show CDR1 as MRHNA and CDR2 as SNTAGT.

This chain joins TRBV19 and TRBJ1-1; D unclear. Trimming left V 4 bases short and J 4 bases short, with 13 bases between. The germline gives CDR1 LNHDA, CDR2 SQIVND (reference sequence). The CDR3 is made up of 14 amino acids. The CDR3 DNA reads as TGTGCCAGTAGTACTGCCCAGGCAATCACTGAAGCTTTCTTT. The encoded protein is CASSTAQAITEAFF. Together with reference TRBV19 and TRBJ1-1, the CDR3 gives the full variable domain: DGGITQSPKYLFRKEGQNVTLSCEQNLNHDAMYWYRQDPGQGLRLIYYSQIVNDFQKGDIAEGYSVSREKKESFPLTVTSAQKNPTAFYLCASSTAQAITEAFFGQGTRLTVV.

The CDR3 here is CASSLELWQAHGYTF. The CDR3 DNA is TGTGCCAGCAGCTTAGAATTGTGGCAGGCGCATGGCTACACCTTC. The J gene is TRBJ1-2, the V gene TRBV7-2, with D uncertain. V was trimmed by 1 base and J by 6 bases, leaving 15 bases between them. Per the germline V gene, CDR1 is SGHTA and CDR2 is FQGNSA. This CDR3 contains 15 residues.